This is a list of T cell receptor beta chains from one sample in a study of cytomegalovirus exposure and HLA in healthy donors. Repertoires were generated with immunoSEQ multiplex PCR, while TCRdb's copy carries only in-frame clones and drops some. The table includes approximately 200,000 clones, roughly 80% detected once. Sample: PBMCs. These receptors were collected from a woman between 50 and 59 years old in good health and CMV-seropositive. Both conserved end residues are part of each CDR3. D genes are given only for firm matches. The size field is filled for only some rows; it gives once, few, many or a size class.

clone_size	j_call	d_call	v_call	cdr3_nt	cdr3_aa
.	TRBJ2-2	.	TRBV18	TGTGCCAGCTCACCAAGTCAGGGAGGCACCGGGGAGCTGTTTTTT	CASSPSQGGTGELFF
.	TRBJ2-7	TRBD2	TRBV2	TGTGCTTGCAGTGGGAGGGGACTAGCGGGGACTGTCTACGAGCAGTACTTC	CACSGRGLAGTVYEQYF
.	TRBJ1-1	.	TRBV11-2	TGTGCCAGCAGCTTCGCCCCCCGGAGCACTGAAGCTTTCTTT	CASSFAPRSTEAFF
.	TRBJ1-1	TRBD1	TRBV7-6	TGTGCCAGCAGCTTAACAGGGGTAGGGACTGAAGCTTTCTTT	CASSLTGVGTEAFF
.	TRBJ1-2	TRBD1	TRBV15	TGTGCCACCAGCAGAGAAGAGGGGGCGACGGCTGGTGGCTACACCTTC	CATSREEGATAGGYTF
.	TRBJ2-3	.	TRBV5-1	TGCGCCAGCAGCAAGGTCCGAGGCGCAGATACGCAGTATTTT	CASSKVRGADTQYF
.	TRBJ1-5	TRBD1	TRBV6-5	TGTGCCAGCAGAAAACAGGGGGCCCCCAATCAGCCCCAGCATTTT	CASRKQGAPNQPQHF
few	TRBJ1-3	.	TRBV2	TGTGCCAGCAGTGTACAGGGAATGATCGGAAACACCATATATTTT	CASSVQGMIGNTIYF
.	TRBJ2-1	TRBD1	TRBV4-1	TGCGCCAGCAGCCGGGACAGGGGGCTTTACAATGAGCAGTTCTTC	CASSRDRGLYNEQFF
.	TRBJ2-5	TRBD2	TRBV5-6	TGTGCCAGCAGCTACGAGCGGGGGGCCCAAGAGACCCAGTACTTC	CASSYERGAQETQYF
.	TRBJ1-2	.	TRBV5-1	TGCGCCAGCAGCGACGCCGGGGGTAACGGGGTGGGCTACACCTTC	CASSDAGGNGVGYTF
once	TRBJ2-5	TRBD1	TRBV7-2	TGTGCCAGCAGCTTAGCGGGACAGGGGGTAGAGACCCAGTACTTC	CASSLAGQGVETQYF
.	TRBJ2-3	.	TRBV6-5	TGTGCCAGCAGTTATCAGGGGTCGCGTACGCAGTATTTT	CASSYQGSRTQYF
.	TRBJ2-2	TRBD1	TRBV5-1	TGCGCCAGCAGCTTAGGGACAGGGCTATCCGGGGAGCTGTTTTTT	CASSLGTGLSGELFF
once	TRBJ1-2	.	TRBV5-6	TGTGCCAGCAGCCGCCAGTCGGGAGTAGGCTATGGCTACACCTTC	CASSRQSGVGYGYTF
.	TRBJ2-1	TRBD2	TRBV18	TGTGCCAGCTCATCCCCTAGCGGAAGCTCCTACAATGAGCAGTTCTTC	CASSSPSGSSYNEQFF
.	TRBJ1-6	.	TRBV5-4	TGTGCCAGCAGCCTGGAGGGGCTGCCCCTCCACTTT	CASSLEGLPLHF
.	TRBJ1-2	TRBD1	TRBV6-6	TGTGCCAGCAGTTCCTACGGGACAGCCTATGGCTACACCTTC	CASSSYGTAYGYTF
few	TRBJ1-6	TRBD1	TRBV4-3	TGCGCCAGCAGCCAAGTTGGGGGCAGGGGGAGTGTAGGGTCACCCCTCCACTTT	CASSQVGGRGSVGSPLHF
.	TRBJ1-2	.	TRBV10-3	TGTGCCCACAGAGATAGAGAGGGATCTGGCTATGGCTACACCTTC	CAHRDREGSGYGYTF
few	TRBJ2-6	.	TRBV6-5	TGTGCCAGCAGTTCCTCGGTTACAGGCGTCCTGACTTTC	CASSSSVTGVLTF
.	TRBJ2-3	.	TRBV11-3	TGTGCCAGCAGCTTAGATGGACAGCACAAAGATACGCAGTATTTT	CASSLDGQHKDTQYF
.	TRBJ2-5	TRBD2	TRBV25-1	TGTGCCAGCAGTTTCCCCCTAGCGGCACAAGAGACCCAGTACTTC	CASSFPLAAQETQYF
.	TRBJ2-7	TRBD1	TRBV6-5	TGTGCCAGCAGTCGAGGGACAGGAGCCTACGAGCAGTACTTC	CASSRGTGAYEQYF
.	TRBJ2-4	.	TRBV11-3	TGTGCCAGCAGCTTAGCAGATAGTGTAAACAGTCAGTACTTC	CASSLADSVNSQYF
.	TRBJ2-3	TRBD2	TRBV6-1	TGTGCCAGCAGTGAGGGGACTAGCGAAGATACGCAGTATTTT	CASSEGTSEDTQYF
once	TRBJ2-7	TRBD1	TRBV7-8	TGTGCCAGCAGTTTTGACAGGGATCTTTACGAGCAGTACTTC	CASSFDRDLYEQYF
.	TRBJ2-2	.	TRBV5-1	TGCGCCAGTGGAACTGAGGGAAGGACCGGGGAGCTGTTTTTT	CASGTEGRTGELFF
.	TRBJ1-1	TRBD1	TRBV19	TGTGCCAGTAGGGGACAGTCGGGAAACACTGAAGCTTTCTTT	CASRGQSGNTEAFF
.	TRBJ1-5	.	TRBV11-1	TGTGCCAGCAGCTTAGAGGCAAGGGAGGAGAATCAGCCCCAGCATTTT	CASSLEAREENQPQHF
.	TRBJ1-2	.	TRBV27	TGTGCCAGCAGAAGTTGGGGCGGGGGGCCCTATGGCTACACCTTC	CASRSWGGGPYGYTF
.	TRBJ1-1	.	TRBV5-1	TGCGCCAGCCGTTTATCAGTCATGAACACTGAAGCTTTCTTT	CASRLSVMNTEAFF
.	TRBJ2-5	.	TRBV28	TGTGCCAGCCTATCGCCTCGCGGGGCGGGGATGGAGACCCAGTACTTC	CASLSPRGAGMETQYF
.	TRBJ1-5	.	TRBV7-9	TGTGCCAGCAGCTTAGGGGGGCTAGATCAGCCCCAGCATTTT	CASSLGGLDQPQHF
.	TRBJ1-5	.	TRBV28	TGTGCCAGCAGTTTTGGCAGTCAGCCCCAGCATTTT	CASSFGSQPQHF